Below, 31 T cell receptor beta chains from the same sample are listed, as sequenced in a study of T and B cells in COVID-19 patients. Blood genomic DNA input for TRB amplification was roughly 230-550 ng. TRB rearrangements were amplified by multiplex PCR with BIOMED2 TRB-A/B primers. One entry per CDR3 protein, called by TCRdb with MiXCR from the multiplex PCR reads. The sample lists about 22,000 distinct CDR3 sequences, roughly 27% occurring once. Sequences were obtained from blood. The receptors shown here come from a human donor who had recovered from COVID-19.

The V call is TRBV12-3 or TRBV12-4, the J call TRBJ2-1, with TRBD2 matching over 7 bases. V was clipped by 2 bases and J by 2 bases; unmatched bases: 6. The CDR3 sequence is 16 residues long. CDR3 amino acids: CASSLRVLAAYNEQFF. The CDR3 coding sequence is TGTGCCAGCAGTTTAAGGGTTCTAGCGGCCTACAATGAGCAGTTCTTC.

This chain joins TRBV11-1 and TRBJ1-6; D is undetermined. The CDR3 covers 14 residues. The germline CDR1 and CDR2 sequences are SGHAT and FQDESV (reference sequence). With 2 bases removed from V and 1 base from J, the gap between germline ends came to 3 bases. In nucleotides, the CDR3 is TGTGCCAGCAGCTTACGTTCCTATAATTCACCCCTCCACTTT. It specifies CASSLRSYNSPLHF.

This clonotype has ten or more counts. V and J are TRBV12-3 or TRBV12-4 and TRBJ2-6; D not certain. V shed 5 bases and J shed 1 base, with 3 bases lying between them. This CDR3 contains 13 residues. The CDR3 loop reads CASSHSGANVLTF. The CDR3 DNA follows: TGTGCCAGCAGTCATTCTGGGGCCAACGTCCTGACTTTC.

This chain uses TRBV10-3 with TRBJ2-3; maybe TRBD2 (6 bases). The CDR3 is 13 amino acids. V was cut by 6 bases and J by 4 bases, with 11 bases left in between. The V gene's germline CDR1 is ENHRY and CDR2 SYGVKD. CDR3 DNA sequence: TGTGCCATCAGCGATAGCGGTCCAGATACGCAGTATTTT. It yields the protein CAISDSGPDTQYF.

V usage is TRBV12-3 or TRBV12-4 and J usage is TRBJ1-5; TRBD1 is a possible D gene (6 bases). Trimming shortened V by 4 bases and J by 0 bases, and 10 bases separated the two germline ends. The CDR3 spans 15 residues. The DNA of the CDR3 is TGTGCCAGCAGTTATCAGGGACATAGCAATCAGCCCCAGCATTTT. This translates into CASSYQGHSNQPQHF.

The CDR3 spells CSAPRDRGYEQYF. CDR3 bases: TGCAGTGCTCCCCGGGACAGGGGATACGAGCAGTACTTC. The chain recombines TRBV20-1 with TRBJ2-7; 10 bases line up with TRBD1. The CDR3 loop spans 13 amino acids. CDR1 and CDR2 from the germline V gene are DFQATT and SNEGSKA (reference sequence). With 5 bases clipped from V and 4 bases from J, the junction kept 5 bases outside the gene matches.

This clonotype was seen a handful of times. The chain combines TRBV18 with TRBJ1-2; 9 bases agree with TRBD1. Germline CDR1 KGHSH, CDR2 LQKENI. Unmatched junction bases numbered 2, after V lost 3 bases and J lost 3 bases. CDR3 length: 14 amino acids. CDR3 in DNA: TGTGCCAGCTCACCTGGACAGGGGTACTATGGCTACACCTTC. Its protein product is CASSPGQGYYGYTF. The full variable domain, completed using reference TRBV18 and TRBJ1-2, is NAGVMQNPRHLVRRRGQEARLRCSPMKGHSHVYWYRQLPEEGLKFMVYLQKENIIDESGMPKERFSAEFPKEGPSILRIQQVVRGDSAAYFCASSPGQGYYGYTFGSGTRLTVV.

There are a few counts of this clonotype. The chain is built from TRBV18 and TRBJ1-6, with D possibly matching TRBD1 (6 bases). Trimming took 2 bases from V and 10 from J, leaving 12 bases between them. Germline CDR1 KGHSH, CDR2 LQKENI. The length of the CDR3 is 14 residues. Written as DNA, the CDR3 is TGTGCCAGCTCACCAAAGGACAGAGGCTCACCCCTCCACTTT. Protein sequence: CASSPKDRGSPLHF.

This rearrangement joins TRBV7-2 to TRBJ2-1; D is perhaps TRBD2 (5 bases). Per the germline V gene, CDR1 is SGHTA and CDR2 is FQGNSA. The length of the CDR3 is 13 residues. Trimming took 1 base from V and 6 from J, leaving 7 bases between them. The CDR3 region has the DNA TGTGCCAGCAGCTTAGGGACTTTCAATGAGCAGTTCTTC. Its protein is CASSLGTFNEQFF. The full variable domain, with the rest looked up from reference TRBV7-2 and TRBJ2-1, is GAGVSQSPSNKVTEKGKDVELRCDPISGHTALYWYRQSLGQGLEFLIYFQGNSAPDKSGLPSDRFSAERTGGSVSTLTIQRTQQEDSAVYLCASSLGTFNEQFFGPGTRLTVL.

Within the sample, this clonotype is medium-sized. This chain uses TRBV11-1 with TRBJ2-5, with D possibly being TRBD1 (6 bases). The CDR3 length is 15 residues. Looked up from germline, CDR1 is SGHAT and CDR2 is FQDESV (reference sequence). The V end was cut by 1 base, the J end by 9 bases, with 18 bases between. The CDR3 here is CASSLGGHGVPAQYF. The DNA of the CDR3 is TGTGCCAGCAGCTTAGGGGGACATGGGGTTCCGGCCCAGTACTTC.

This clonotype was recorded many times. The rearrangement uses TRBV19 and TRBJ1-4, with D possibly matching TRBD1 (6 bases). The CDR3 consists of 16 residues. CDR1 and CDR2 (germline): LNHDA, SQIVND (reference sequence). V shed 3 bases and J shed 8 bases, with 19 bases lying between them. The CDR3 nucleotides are TGTGCCAGTAGTATCGGTGTAAGGGGGGTTCAAGAAAAACTGTTTTTT. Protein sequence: CASSIGVRGVQEKLFF.

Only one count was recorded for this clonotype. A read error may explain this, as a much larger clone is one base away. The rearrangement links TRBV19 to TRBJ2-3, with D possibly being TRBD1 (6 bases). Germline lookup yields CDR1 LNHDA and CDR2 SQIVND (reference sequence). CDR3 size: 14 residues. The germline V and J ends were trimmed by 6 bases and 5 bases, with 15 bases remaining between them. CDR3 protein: CASRGQSREDTQYF. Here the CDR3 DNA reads TGTGCCAGTAGGGGACAATCCCGGGAAGATACGCAGTATTTT.

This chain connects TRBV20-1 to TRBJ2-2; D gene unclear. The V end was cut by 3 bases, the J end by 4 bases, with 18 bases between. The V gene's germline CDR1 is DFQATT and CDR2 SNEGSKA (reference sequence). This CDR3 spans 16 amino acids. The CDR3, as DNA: TGCAGTGCTAGCCCCAGAAGGTCTCTTCGCACCGGGGAGCTGTTTTTT. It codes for CSASPRRSLRTGELFF.

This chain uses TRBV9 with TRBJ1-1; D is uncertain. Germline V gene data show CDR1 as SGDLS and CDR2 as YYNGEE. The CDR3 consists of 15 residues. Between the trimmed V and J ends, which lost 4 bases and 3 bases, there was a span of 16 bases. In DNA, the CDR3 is TGTGCCAGCAGCCCGACGTTGGGAGCCGACACTGAAGCTTTCTTT. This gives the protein CASSPTLGADTEAFF. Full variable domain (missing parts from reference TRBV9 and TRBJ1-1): DSGVTQTPKHLITATGQRVTLRCSPRSGDLSVYWYQQSLDQGLQFLIQYYNGEERAKGNILERFSAQQFPDLHSELNLSSLELGDSALYFCASSPTLGADTEAFFGQGTRLTVV.

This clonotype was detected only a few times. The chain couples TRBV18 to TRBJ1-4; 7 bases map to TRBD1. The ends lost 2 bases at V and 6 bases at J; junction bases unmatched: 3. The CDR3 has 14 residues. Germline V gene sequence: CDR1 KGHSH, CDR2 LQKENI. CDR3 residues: CASSPDRVYEKLFF. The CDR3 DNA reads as TGTGCCAGCTCACCAGACAGGGTTTATGAAAAACTGTTTTTT.

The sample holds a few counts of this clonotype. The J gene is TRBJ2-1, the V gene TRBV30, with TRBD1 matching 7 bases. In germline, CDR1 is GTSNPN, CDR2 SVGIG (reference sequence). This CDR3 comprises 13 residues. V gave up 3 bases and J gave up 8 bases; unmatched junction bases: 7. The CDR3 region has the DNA TGTGCCTGGAGACAACAGGGGTTGTATGAGCAGTTCTTC. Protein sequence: CAWRQQGLYEQFF.

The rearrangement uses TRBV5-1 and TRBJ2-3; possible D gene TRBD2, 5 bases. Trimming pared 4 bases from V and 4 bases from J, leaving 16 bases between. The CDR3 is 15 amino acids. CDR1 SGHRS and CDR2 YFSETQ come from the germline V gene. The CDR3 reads CASSRAGSSADTQYF. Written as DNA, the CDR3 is TGCGCCAGCAGCAGGGCGGGCTCAAGCGCAGATACGCAGTATTTT.

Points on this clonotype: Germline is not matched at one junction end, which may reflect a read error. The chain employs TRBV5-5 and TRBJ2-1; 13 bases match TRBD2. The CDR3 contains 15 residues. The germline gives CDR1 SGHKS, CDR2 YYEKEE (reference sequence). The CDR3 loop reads CASSPRLAGGNEQLF. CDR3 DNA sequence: TGTGCCAGCAGCCCGCGACTAGCGGGGGGTAATGAGCAGTTATTC. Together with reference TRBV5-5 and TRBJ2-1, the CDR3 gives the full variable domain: DAGVTQSPTHLIKTRGQQVTLRCSPISGHKSVSWYQQVLGQGPQFIFQYYEKEERGRGNFPDRFSARQFPNYSSELNVNALLLGDSALYLCASSPRLAGGNEQLFGPGTRLTVL.

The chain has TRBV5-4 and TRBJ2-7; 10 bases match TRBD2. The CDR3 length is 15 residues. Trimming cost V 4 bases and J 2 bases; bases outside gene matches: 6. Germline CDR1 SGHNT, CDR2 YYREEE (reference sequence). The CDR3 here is CASSGGTSATYEQYF. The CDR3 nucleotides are TGTGCCAGCAGCGGGGGGACTAGCGCAACCTACGAGCAGTACTTC.

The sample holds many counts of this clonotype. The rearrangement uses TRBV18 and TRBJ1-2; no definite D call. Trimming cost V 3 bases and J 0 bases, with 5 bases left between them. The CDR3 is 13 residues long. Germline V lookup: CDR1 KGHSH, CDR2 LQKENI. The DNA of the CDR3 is TGTGCCAGCTCACCCGACGCTAACTATGGCTACACCTTC. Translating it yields CASSPDANYGYTF. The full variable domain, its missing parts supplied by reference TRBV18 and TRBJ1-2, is NAGVMQNPRHLVRRRGQEARLRCSPMKGHSHVYWYRQLPEEGLKFMVYLQKENIIDESGMPKERFSAEFPKEGPSILRIQQVVRGDSAAYFCASSPDANYGYTFGSGTRLTVV.

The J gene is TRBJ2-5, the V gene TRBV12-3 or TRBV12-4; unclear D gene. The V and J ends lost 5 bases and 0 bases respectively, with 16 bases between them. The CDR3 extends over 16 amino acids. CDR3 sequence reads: CASSPRMKPYQETQYF. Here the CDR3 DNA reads TGTGCCAGCAGTCCCCGAATGAAACCGTACCAAGAGACCCAGTACTTC.

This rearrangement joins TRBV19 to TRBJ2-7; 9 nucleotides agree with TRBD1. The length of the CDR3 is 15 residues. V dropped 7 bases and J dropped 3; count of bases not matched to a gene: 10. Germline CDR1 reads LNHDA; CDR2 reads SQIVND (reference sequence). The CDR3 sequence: CASTRDRALGYEQYF. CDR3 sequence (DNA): TGTGCCAGTACTCGGGACAGGGCTTTAGGCTACGAGCAGTACTTC.

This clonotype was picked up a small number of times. The CDR3 sequence is CSKDGRGTDTQYF. The CDR3 region has the DNA TGCAGTAAGGACGGGAGGGGCACAGATACGCAGTATTTT. The chain employs TRBV20-1 and TRBJ2-3; 8 positions agree with TRBD2. Germline V gives CDR1 DFQATT, CDR2 SNEGSKA (reference sequence). The CDR3 extends over 13 amino acids. J was trimmed by 1 base and V by 8 bases; bases with no gene match: 5.

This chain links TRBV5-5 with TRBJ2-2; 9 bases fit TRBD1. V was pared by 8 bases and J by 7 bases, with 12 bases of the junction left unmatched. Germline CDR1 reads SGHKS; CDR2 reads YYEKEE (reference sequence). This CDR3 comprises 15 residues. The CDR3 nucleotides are TGTGCCAGAAGCCTACAGGGGGCGCCGGTCGGGGAGCTGTTTTTT. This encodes CARSLQGAPVGELFF.

This chain's CDR3 is CASSLGTGAYEQYF. CDR3 DNA sequence: TGTGCCAGCAGCTTGGGGACAGGGGCCTACGAGCAGTACTTC. The genes are TRBV5-5 and TRBJ2-7; 9 nucleotides agree with TRBD1. In germline, CDR1 is SGHKS, CDR2 YYEKEE (reference sequence). J was trimmed by 2 bases and V by 0 bases; bases with no gene match: 0. This CDR3 contains 14 residues.

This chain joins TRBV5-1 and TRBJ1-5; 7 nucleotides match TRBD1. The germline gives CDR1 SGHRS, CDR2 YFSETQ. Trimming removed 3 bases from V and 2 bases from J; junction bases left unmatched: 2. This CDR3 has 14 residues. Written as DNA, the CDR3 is TGCGCCAGCAGCTCAGGGGGGGGCAATCAGCCCCAGCATTTT. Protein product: CASSSGGGNQPQHF.

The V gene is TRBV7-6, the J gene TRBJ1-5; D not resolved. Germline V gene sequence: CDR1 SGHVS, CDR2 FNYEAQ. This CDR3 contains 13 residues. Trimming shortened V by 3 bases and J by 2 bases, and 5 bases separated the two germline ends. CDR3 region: CASSFDRNQPQHF. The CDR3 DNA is TGTGCCAGCAGCTTTGACCGCAATCAGCCCCAGCATTTT.

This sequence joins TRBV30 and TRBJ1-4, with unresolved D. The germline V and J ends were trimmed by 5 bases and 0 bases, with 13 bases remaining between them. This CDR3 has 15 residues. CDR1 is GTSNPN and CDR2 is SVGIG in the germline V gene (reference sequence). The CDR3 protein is CAWEGEQTTNEKLFF. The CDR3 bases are TGTGCCTGGGAGGGAGAACAGACAACTAATGAAAAACTGTTTTTT.

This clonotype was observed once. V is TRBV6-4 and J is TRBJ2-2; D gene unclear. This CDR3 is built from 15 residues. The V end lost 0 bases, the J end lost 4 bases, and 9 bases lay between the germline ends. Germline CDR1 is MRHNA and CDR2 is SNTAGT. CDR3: CASSDSSLPTGELFF. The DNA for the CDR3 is TGTGCCAGCAGTGACTCAAGTTTACCCACCGGGGAGCTGTTTTTT.

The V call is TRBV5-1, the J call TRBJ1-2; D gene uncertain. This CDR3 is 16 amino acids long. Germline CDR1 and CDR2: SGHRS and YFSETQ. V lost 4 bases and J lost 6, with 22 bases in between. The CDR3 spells CASSPSERAPGNGYTF. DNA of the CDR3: TGCGCCAGCAGCCCTTCGGAGAGGGCCCCGGGGAATGGCTACACCTTC. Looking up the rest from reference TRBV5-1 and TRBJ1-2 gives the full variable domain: KAGVTQTPRYLIKTRGQQVTLSCSPISGHRSVSWYQQTPGQGLQFLFEYFSETQRNKGNFPGRFSGRQFSNSRSEMNVSTLELGDSALYLCASSPSERAPGNGYTFGSGTRLTVV.

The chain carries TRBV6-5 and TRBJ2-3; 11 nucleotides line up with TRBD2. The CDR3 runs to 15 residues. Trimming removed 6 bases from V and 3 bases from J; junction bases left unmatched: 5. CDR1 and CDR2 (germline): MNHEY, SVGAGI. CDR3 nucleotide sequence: TGTGCCAGCAGGCAACTAGCGGGAGTAACAGATACGCAGTATTTT. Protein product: CASRQLAGVTDTQYF.